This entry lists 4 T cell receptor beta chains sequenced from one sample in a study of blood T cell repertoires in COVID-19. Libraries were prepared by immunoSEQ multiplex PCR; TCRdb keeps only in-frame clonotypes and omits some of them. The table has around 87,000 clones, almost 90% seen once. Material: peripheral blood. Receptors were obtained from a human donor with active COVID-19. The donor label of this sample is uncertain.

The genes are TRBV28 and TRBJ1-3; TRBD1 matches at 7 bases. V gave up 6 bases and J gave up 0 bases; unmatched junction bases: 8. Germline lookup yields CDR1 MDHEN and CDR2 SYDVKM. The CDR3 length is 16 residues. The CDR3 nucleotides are TGTGCCAGCAGCTCAGGGGGTAAGAGCTCTGGAAACACCATATATTTT. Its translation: CASSSGGKSSGNTIYF.

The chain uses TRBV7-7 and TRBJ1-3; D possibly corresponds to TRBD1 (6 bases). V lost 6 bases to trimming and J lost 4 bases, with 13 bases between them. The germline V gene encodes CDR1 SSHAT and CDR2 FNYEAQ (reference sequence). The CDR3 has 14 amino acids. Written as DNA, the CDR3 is TGTGCCAGCAGTCCAACAGGGAGAGGAAACACCATATATTTT. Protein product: CASSPTGRGNTIYF.

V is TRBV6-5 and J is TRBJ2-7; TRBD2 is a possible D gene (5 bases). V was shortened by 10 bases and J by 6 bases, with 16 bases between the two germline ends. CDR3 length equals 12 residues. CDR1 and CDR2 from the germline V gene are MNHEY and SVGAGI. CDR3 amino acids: CATKMDFLEQYF. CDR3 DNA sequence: TGTGCCACTAAAATGGACTTCCTCGAGCAGTACTTC.

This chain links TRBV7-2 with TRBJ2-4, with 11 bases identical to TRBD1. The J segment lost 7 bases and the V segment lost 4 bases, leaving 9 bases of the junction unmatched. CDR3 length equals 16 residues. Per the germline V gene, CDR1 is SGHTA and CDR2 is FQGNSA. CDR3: CASSSQRTGGRNIQYF. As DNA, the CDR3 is TGTGCCAGCAGCTCCCAAAGGACAGGGGGCAGGAACATTCAGTACTTC. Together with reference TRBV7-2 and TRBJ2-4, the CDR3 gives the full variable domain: GAGVSQSPSNKVTEKGKDVELRCDPISGHTALYWYRQSLGQGLEFLIYFQGNSAPDKSGLPSDRFSAERTGGSVSTLTIQRTQQEDSAVYLCASSSQRTGGRNIQYFGAGTRLSVL.